This TCR beta chain appears in the sequencing data of a study of CD8 T cells in Susac syndrome. FACS was used to enrich TEMRA cells, whereas the CD8+ and CD4+ T cells were obtained by negative isolation. The germline CDR1 and CDR2 sequences are DFQATT and SNEGSKA (reference sequence). CDR3 length: 12 amino acids. The ends were cut back, 6 bases at V and 1 base at J, with 10 bases in the middle. cDNA came from roughly 0.47 to 1 ug RNA primed by random hexamers. An immunoSEQ multiplex PCR generated amplified TCR beta CDR3 products spanning 54 Vbeta and 13 Jbeta. TCRdb re-called the immunoSEQ multiplex PCR reads through MiXCR, storing one row per CDR3 protein. The table includes roughly 170,000 distinct CDR3 sequences, approximately 93% detected once.

The sequenced material came from CD4+ T cells from PBMCs. The chain carries TRBV20-1 and TRBJ2-7; D is ambiguous. The source is a human donor with multiple sclerosis. The CDR3 sequence is CSAPDTSYEQYF. In nucleotides, the CDR3 is TGCAGTGCCCCCGACACGTCCTACGAGCAGTACTTC.